A single sample gave rise to the 19 T cell receptor beta chains below, sequenced in a study of blood T cell repertoires in COVID-19. The assay was immunoSEQ multiplex PCR, and TCRdb's table has in-frame clones only and misses some. There are approximately 340,000 clones in the sample; approximately 89% occur only once, and roughly 0.9% lies in the top ten. The sequencing sample was made of PBMCs or T cells enriched from blood (not recorded which). The receptors originated from a woman aged 40 to 49 who had been exposed to COVID-19.

Only one count was recorded for this clone. V and J are TRBV24-1 and TRBJ1-4; no clear D gene. The germline CDR1 and CDR2 sequences are KGHDR and SFDVKD. The CDR3 is 15 residues long. Trimming pared 3 bases from V and 6 bases from J, leaving 13 bases between. Written as DNA, the CDR3 is TGTGCCACCAGTGATACCTCGGGTGTGGATGAAAAACTGTTTTTT. This encodes CATSDTSGVDEKLFF.

The V gene is TRBV19, the J gene TRBJ2-7, with 10 bases aligning to TRBD2. Germline V gives CDR1 LNHDA, CDR2 SQIVND (reference sequence). After removal of 3 bases from V and 2 bases from J, the junction contained 4 bases not matched to a gene. This CDR3 has 15 residues. CDR3 in amino acids: CASSIRTSGTYEQYF. In DNA, the CDR3 is TGTGCCAGTAGTATCCGGACTAGCGGAACCTACGAGCAGTACTTC.

This clone has a single count. V and J are TRBV11-3 and TRBJ2-1, with TRBD2 as a possible D gene (7 bases). The CDR3 spans 16 residues. The germline gives CDR1 SGHNT, CDR2 YENEEA. With 0 bases removed from V and 14 bases from J, the gap between germline ends came to 23 bases. CDR3 coding DNA: TGTGCCAGCAGCTTAGATTTGAGTGGCGGGGGCCAAGCGAAGTTCTTC. The encoded protein is CASSLDLSGGGQAKFF.

The V gene is TRBV7-8, the J gene TRBJ1-6; TRBD1 matches 9 bases. CDR1 SGHVS and CDR2 FQNEAQ come from the germline V gene. J was trimmed by 0 bases and V by 5 bases; bases with no gene match: 5. CDR3 length equals 17 residues. For the CDR3, the DNA is TGTGCCAGCAGCCAGGGACAGGGAAGCTCCTATAATTCACCCCTCCACTTT. It codes for CASSQGQGSSYNSPLHF.

V gene TRBV18 combines with J gene TRBJ1-2; 9 nucleotides align to TRBD1. The J segment lost 1 base and the V segment lost 1 base, leaving 1 base of the junction unmatched. CDR1 KGHSH and CDR2 LQKENI come from the germline V gene. The length of the CDR3 is 15 residues. In DNA, the CDR3 is TGTGCCAGCTCACCACGGACAGGGGATAACTATGGCTACACCTTC. This gives the protein CASSPRTGDNYGYTF.

This clone was seen once. The DNA for the CDR3 is TGTGCCAGCTCACCGGACAGGGTGCGTGTTTCTGGAAACACCATATATTTT. The encoded protein is CASSPDRVRVSGNTIYF. V gene TRBV18 combines with J gene TRBJ1-3; TRBD1 aligns across 8 bases. This CDR3 contains 17 residues. Trimming at V came to 3 bases and at J to 1 base, leaving 8 bases not matched to a gene. Germline CDR1 and CDR2: KGHSH and LQKENI.

The chain couples TRBV7-3 to TRBJ2-3; D is unclear. Germline V CDR1 and CDR2: SGHTA, FQGTGA. The V gene lost 5 bases and the J gene lost 2 bases, with 8 bases spanning the gap. The CDR3 is made up of 13 amino acids. CDR3 nucleotides: TGTGCCAGCAGCCATCCCCCCACAGATACGCAGTATTTT. This sequence encodes CASSHPPTDTQYF.

The rearrangement uses TRBV3-1 (or the pseudogene TRBV3-2) and TRBJ2-5; 8 bases are a match to TRBD2. Looked up from germline, CDR1 is LGHDT and CDR2 is YNNKEL (reference sequence). This CDR3 contains 16 residues. V lost 0 bases to trimming and J lost 5 bases; unmatched junction nucleotides: 8. CDR3 region: CASSQEFPSGYETQYF. In DNA, the CDR3 is TGTGCCAGCAGCCAAGAATTCCCTAGCGGGTACGAGACCCAGTACTTC.

This clone was seen a few times. The DNA for the CDR3 is TGCGCCAGCAGCTTACGGCTAGACAATGAGCAGTTCTTC. Its protein is CASSLRLDNEQFF. The V call is TRBV5-1, the J call TRBJ2-1, with D unresolved. The CDR3 spans 13 residues. The V end lost 2 bases, the J end lost 5 bases, and 8 bases lay between the germline ends. Per germline, CDR1 SGHRS and CDR2 YFSETQ. Full variable domain (missing parts from reference TRBV5-1 and TRBJ2-1): KAGVTQTPRYLIKTRGQQVTLSCSPISGHRSVSWYQQTPGQGLQFLFEYFSETQRNKGNFPGRFSGRQFSNSRSEMNVSTLELGDSALYLCASSLRLDNEQFFGPGTRLTVL.

This chain connects TRBV11-3 to TRBJ1-5, with no clear D. Between the trimmed V and J ends, which lost 5 bases and 1 base, there was a span of 9 bases. The CDR3 runs to 14 residues. Germline assignment: CDR1 SGHNT and CDR2 YENEEA. This CDR3 is CASSPAGSNQPQHF. CDR3 in DNA: TGTGCCAGCAGCCCGGCGGGGAGCAATCAGCCCCAGCATTTT.

This CDR3 is CASSLIGGGSYEQYF. Written as DNA, the CDR3 is TGTGCCAGCAGCTTGATTGGCGGGGGCTCCTACGAGCAGTACTTC. The chain links TRBV5-6 to TRBJ2-7; 7 positions match TRBD2. CDR1 SGHDT and CDR2 YYEEEE come from the germline V gene. The CDR3 totals 15 residues. With 1 base clipped from V and 0 bases from J, the junction kept 4 bases outside the gene matches.

This chain links TRBV5-4 with TRBJ2-1; D gene uncertain. The CDR3 contains 15 residues. Germline CDR1 reads SGHNT; CDR2 reads YYREEE (reference sequence). Between the trimmed V and J ends, which lost 0 bases and 7 bases, there was a span of 14 bases. The chain's CDR3 is CASSLVGGPRNEQFF. The CDR3 coding sequence is TGTGCCAGCAGCTTGGTGGGTGGTCCGCGGAATGAGCAGTTCTTC.

The chain carries TRBV24-1 and TRBJ1-1; 7 bases line up with TRBD1. The junction had 5 bases not matched to a gene; V was cut back by 7 bases and J by 4 bases. Per the germline V gene, CDR1 is KGHDR and CDR2 is SFDVKD. The CDR3 length is 13 residues. CDR3 nucleotides: TGTGCCACCAGGGAGACAGGGTCCACTGAAGCTTTCTTT. As protein: CATRETGSTEAFF.

Written as DNA, the CDR3 is TGTGCCAGCAGCACGAGACAGGGGGGAATGGGAGAGACCCAGTACTTC. This encodes CASSTRQGGMGETQYF. This chain joins TRBV7-2 and TRBJ2-5; TRBD1 aligns across 9 bases. The V and J ends lost 5 bases and 4 bases, in that order; junction bases with no gene match: 11. The CDR3 is 16 residues long. Germline V gene lookup returns CDR1 SGHTA and CDR2 FQGNSA. The full variable domain, in which reference TRBV7-2 and TRBJ2-5 provide the parts outside the CDR3, is GAGVSQSPSNKVTEKGKDVELRCDPISGHTALYWYRQSLGQGLEFLIYFQGNSAPDKSGLPSDRFSAERTGGSVSTLTIQRTQQEDSAVYLCASSTRQGGMGETQYFGPGTRLLVL.

The chain links TRBV30 to TRBJ1-4, with D unresolved. Trimming pared 4 bases from V and 6 bases from J, leaving 6 bases between. The CDR3 is 11 residues long. Per germline, CDR1 GTSNPN and CDR2 SVGIG (reference sequence). The CDR3 loop reads CAWTGYEKLFF. In DNA form, the CDR3 reads TGTGCCTGGACGGGGTATGAAAAACTGTTTTTT. Full variable domain (missing parts from reference TRBV30 and TRBJ1-4): SQTIHQWPATLVQPVGSPLSLECTVEGTSNPNLYWYRQAAGRGLQLLFYSVGIGQISSEVPQNLSASRPQDRQFILSSKKLLLSDSGFYLCAWTGYEKLFFGSGTQLSVL.

This chain connects TRBV5-5 to TRBJ2-7, with TRBD1 as a possible D gene (6 bases). The CDR3 contains 14 residues. V lost 4 bases and J lost 6, with 17 bases in between. Germline V gene lookup returns CDR1 SGHKS and CDR2 YYEKEE (reference sequence). The CDR3 DNA sequence: TGTGCCAGCAGCCTCCCACAGGACAGAGCCGAGCAGTACTTC. It encodes CASSLPQDRAEQYF. Using reference TRBV5-5 and TRBJ2-7 for the parts outside the CDR3, the full variable domain is DAGVTQSPTHLIKTRGQQVTLRCSPISGHKSVSWYQQVLGQGPQFIFQYYEKEERGRGNFPDRFSARQFPNYSSELNVNALLLGDSALYLCASSLPQDRAEQYFGPGTRLTVT.

The rearrangement joins TRBV19 to TRBJ1-2; no reliable D call. Looked up from germline, CDR1 is LNHDA and CDR2 is SQIVND (reference sequence). V lost 7 bases and J lost 3, with 12 bases in between. The CDR3 contains 13 residues. CDR3 nucleotides: TGTGCCAGTACGTTCGGTTCCTACTATGGCTACACCTTC. As protein: CASTFGSYYGYTF.

J is TRBJ2-3 and V is TRBV9, with D hard to call. With 0 bases removed from V and 4 bases from J, the gap between germline ends came to 3 bases. Germline V gene lookup returns CDR1 SGDLS and CDR2 YYNGEE. The CDR3 runs 12 residues. Here the CDR3 DNA reads TGTGCCAGCAGCGTAGCTTCAGATACGCAGTATTTT. Translating it yields CASSVASDTQYF.

The chain recombines TRBV5-4 with TRBJ2-7, with 7 bases aligning to TRBD2. V lost 4 bases to trimming and J lost 1 base; unmatched junction nucleotides: 11. CDR1 is SGHNT and CDR2 is YYREEE in the germline V gene (reference sequence). The CDR3 sequence is 16 residues long. The CDR3 DNA reads TGTGCCAGCAGCCCGGGAGGTGGCTCGGGGTCCTACGAGCAGTACTTC. Amino acids: CASSPGGGSGSYEQYF.